This TCR beta chain was identified in a study of blood T cell repertoires in COVID-19. At the level of the study: Samples came from the United States, Italy and Spain, spanning acute and convalescent COVID-19. PBMCs, B-cell-depleted T cells, or T cells were the source of the cDNA or gDNA that made up the material.

As processed by the authors: The authors estimated nucleated cell counts from reference gene primer amplification. Profiling relied on immunoSEQ multiplex PCR, and the TCRdb table lists in-frame clones only, not all of them. V, J and clone size derive from that table, while D and trimming were established from the DNA sequence. The data contain about 250,000 clones, approximately 85% of them singletons. The germline V and J ends were trimmed by 0 bases and 6 bases, with 15 bases remaining between them. There are 16 residues in the CDR3. Germline CDR1 and CDR2: SGHTA and FQGTGA. The receptor was isolated from a man aged 45 to 65 with active or convalescent COVID-19. The sequenced sample was peripheral blood. The V gene is TRBV7-3, the J gene TRBJ2-1; D might be TRBD1 (7 bases). This chain's CDR3 is CASSLTGAEGANEQFF. The CDR3, as DNA: TGTGCCAGCAGCTTAACGGGAGCGGAGGGGGCCAATGAGCAGTTCTTC.